This T cell receptor beta chain is drawn from a study of T cell repertoires in cytomegalovirus infection. Overall study results and limits: The response measured ex vivo was dominated by TCR beta clonotypes (HLA-C-restricted and CMV-specific). There were carriers of CMV plus the relevant HLA, and cumulative public TCR beta family frequency identified them.

This clonotype was counted a few times. The antigen remains unidentified. V lost 5 bases and J lost 0, with 11 bases in between. This CDR3 region has 14 residues. CDR1 and CDR2 (germline): SGHVT, SQSDAQ. TCRdb itself ran the reads through MiXCR, one entry per CDR3 protein. The table lists some 920,000 distinct CDR3 sequences, roughly 30% of them singletons. The chain carries TRBV7-4 and TRBJ2-7; D perhaps matches TRBD1 (5 bases). The sequencing here drew on cultured CD8+ T cells from PBMCs, taken from culture after CMV antigen stimulation. The clonotype was recovered from a human donor in good health (CMV status not recorded). Some clones in this sample may be carry-over from other donors' samples. CDR3 region: CASSRTLSSYEQYF. CDR3 DNA sequence: TGTGCCAGCAGCCGGACACTGAGCTCCTACGAGCAGTACTTC.